This paragraph reports one TCR beta chain. What it recognizes is unknown. These data belong to a study of shared clonotypes between healthy human individuals. Turning to the study itself: Per donor, CD8 memory used one plate, CD8 naive used two, CD4 memory used three and CD4 naive used three. Study observations and caveats: When naive CD4 clonotypes were compared across a handful of donors, approximately 4.9% were shared.

Only Caucasian adults living in Nashville, Tennessee made up the donor group. The V and J ends lost 1 base and 4 bases respectively, with 10 bases between them. The germline V gene has CDR1 SGHTA and CDR2 FQGNSA. The CDR3 is 14 amino acids. The authors ran the assay at deep level. Libraries were prepared by immunoSEQ multiplex PCR; TCRdb keeps only in-frame clonotypes and omits some of them. The table lists about 1.5 million clones, under 99% of them singletons. The sample was naive CD4+ T cells sorted from blood. Sample subset: CD45RA+ positively selected. The origin of this receptor is a young man in good health. The chain employs TRBV7-2 and TRBJ2-5; D may be TRBD1 (5 bases). In DNA form, the CDR3 reads TGTGCCAGCAGCTTAGGGACACAGGTAGAGACCCAGTACTTC. Amino acids: CASSLGTQVETQYF.